This T cell receptor beta chain was captured in a study of low-dose radiotherapy and immunotherapy resistance in tumors (dated by TCRdb to between 2021 and 2024). Context from the whole study: Patients in Cohort 1 were given 0.5 Gy per fraction every 2 weeks, and the prescribed total PTV dose was 6.5 Gy. Cohort 2 received 1 Gy per fraction every two weeks, with a total of 13 Gy over 26 weeks. Nivolumab was administered intravenously as a 240 mg flat dose every two weeks, and ipilimumab was administered intravenously at 1 mg/kg every six weeks. Cyclophosphamide 200 mg/m2 was given intravenously every two weeks, one day before each radiation and immunotherapy administration. Patients took aspirin 300 mg orally once daily for four cycles, starting on cycle 1 day 1. Randomization of trial participants into treatment groups was not performed. Eight patients were included in the translational analysis: three from the first dose cohort and the first five from the second dose cohort.

This clonotype was seen ten or more times. Its antigen is not yet known. Base qualities were left out, and no much larger clone turns up one base away. To make first-strand cDNA, Superscript III was used along with a set of TRAV- and TRBV-specific primers so that both the TCRalpha and TCRbeta chains were covered. TCRs were amplified with Phusion for around 20 PCR cycles, with a constant-region primer paired with the adapter attached to the V primers. The isolated mRNA was amplified using the MessageAmp II aRNA Amplification Kit, with in vitro transcription performed for about 15 hours at 37 degrees C. The Dynabeads mRNA DIRECT Purification Kit was used to isolate the mRNA for TCR sequencing. Indexed Illumina adapters were added in a second 25-cycle Phusion PCR, and the resulting products were purified with AMPure XP beads. Deep sequencing of TCRalpha and TCRbeta libraries was performed on an Illumina MiniSeq instrument. Per the original workflow: Custom Perl scripts pooled TCR sequences encoding the same protein, removed out-of-frame sequences and computed each clonotype's abundance. Any TCR sequence backed by just one read was left out of the analysis. The metrics used to describe the repertoires included Shannon entropy, Gini index, clonality, richness, and the frequency of TCRs shared between repertoires. TCRdb applied fastp at Q25 and MiXCR to the public reads, then kept only in-frame beta chains. Rows with a matching CDR3 protein are joined into one entry that keeps the most common DNA and genes. These V and J calls originate from TCRdb's pipeline instead of the authors' own analysis. The sample table lists 80,000 to 95,000 distinct CDR3 sequences, more than 7.5% of them with a count of one. The ten largest clones take up under 1.1% of the sample.

From the cysteine up to the phenylalanine, the CDR3 has a length of 14 residues. The retained sequence is limited to the CDR3, 42 bases, with the frame set at the first base. In the germline V gene, CDR1 corresponds to MNHNS and CDR2 to SASEGT. V trim: 7 bases; J trim: 4 bases; unmatched bases: 2. The intended sense of this specimen's time point label: before trial treatment. The donors came from RACIN, which was a single-arm phase I dose-escalation trial that paired nivolumab and ipilimumab with aspirin, low-dose cyclophosphamide and low-dose radiotherapy. Eligible patients had advanced, TIL-negative solid tumors.

Material: PBMCs, obtained before treatment. The V and J genes are TRBV6-1 and TRBJ2-7, and 15 junction bases match TRBD2. This receptor was obtained from a male donor with prostate cancer. Read as DNA, the sequence is TGTGCCAGCACCGGGACTAGCGGGAGGTACGAGCAGTACTTC. Protein translation: CASTGTSGRYEQYF.